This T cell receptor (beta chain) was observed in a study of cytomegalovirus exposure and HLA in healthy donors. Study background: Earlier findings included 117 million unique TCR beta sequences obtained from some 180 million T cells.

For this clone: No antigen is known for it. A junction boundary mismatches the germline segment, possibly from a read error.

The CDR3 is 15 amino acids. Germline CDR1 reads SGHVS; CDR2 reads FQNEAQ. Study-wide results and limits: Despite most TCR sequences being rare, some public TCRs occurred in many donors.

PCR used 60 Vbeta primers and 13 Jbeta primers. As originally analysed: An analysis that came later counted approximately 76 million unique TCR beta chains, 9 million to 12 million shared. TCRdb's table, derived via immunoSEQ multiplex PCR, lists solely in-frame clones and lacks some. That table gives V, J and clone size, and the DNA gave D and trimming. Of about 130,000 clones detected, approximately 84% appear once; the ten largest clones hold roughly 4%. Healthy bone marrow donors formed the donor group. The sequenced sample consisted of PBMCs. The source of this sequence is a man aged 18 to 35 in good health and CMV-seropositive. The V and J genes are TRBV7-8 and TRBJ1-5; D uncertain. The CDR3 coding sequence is TGTGCCAGCAGCTTAGAAGGGAATAGCGATCAGCCCCAGCATTTT. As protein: CASSLEGNSDQPQHF.